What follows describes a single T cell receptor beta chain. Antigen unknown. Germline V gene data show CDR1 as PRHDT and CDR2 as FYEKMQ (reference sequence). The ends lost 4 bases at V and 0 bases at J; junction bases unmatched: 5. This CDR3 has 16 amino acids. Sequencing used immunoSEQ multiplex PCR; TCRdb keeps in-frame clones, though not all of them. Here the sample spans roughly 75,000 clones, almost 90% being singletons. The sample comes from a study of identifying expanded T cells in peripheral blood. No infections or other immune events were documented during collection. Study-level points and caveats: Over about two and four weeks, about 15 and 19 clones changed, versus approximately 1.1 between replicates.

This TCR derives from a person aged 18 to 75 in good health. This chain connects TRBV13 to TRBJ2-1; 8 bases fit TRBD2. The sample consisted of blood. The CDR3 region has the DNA TGTGCCAGCAGCTCCTTCGGGGGGGGCTCCTACAATGAGCAGTTCTTC. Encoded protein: CASSSFGGGSYNEQFF.